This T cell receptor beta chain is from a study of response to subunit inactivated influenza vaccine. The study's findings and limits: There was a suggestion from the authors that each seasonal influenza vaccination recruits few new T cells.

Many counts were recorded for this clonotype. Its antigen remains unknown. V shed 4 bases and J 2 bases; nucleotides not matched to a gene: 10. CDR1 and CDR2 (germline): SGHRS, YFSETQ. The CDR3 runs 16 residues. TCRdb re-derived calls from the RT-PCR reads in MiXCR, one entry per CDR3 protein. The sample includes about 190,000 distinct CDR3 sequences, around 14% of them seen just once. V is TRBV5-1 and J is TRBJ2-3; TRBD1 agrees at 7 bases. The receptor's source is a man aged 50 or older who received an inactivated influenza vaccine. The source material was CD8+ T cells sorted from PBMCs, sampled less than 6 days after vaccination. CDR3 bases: TGCGCCAGCAGCCACGTCCAAGGACAGGACACAGATACGCAGTATTTT. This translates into CASSHVQGQDTDTQYF.